These T cell receptor beta chains were read from a single sample in a study of blood T cells in healthy people across ages. TCRdb redid the calling of the 5' RACE reads with MiXCR, one entry per CDR3 protein. The repertoire includes around 1.1 million distinct CDR3 sequences, less than 45% of them detected once, and about an eighth sits in the top ten. Material for sequencing was blood. Receptor source: a man younger than 35 in good health. Each CDR3 is given with its conserved first and last residue. Each record gives: clone size, D gene, V gene, J gene, CDR3 protein, CDR3 DNA. A D gene is named only where the DNA matches it firmly. Only part of the rows carry a size: once, few, many, or a class if the clone is expanded.

>-|-|TRBV7-2|TRBJ1-4
CASSSTGTSNEKLFF
TGTGCCAGCAGCTCCACAGGGACATCTAATGAAAAACTGTTTTTT
>-|-|TRBV10-3|TRBJ2-7
CTISPTGGDEQYF
TGTACCATCAGCCCTACCGGGGGAGACGAGCAGTACTTC
>few|TRBD1|TRBV20-1|TRBJ1-5
CSARGGQGYQPQHF
TGCAGTGCTAGAGGCGGACAGGGCTATCAGCCCCAGCATTTT
>-|TRBD1|TRBV6-2/TRBV6-3|TRBJ1-1
CASSYFRDSHEAFF
TGTGCCAGCAGTTACTTCAGGGACAGTCATGAAGCTTTCTTT
>few|TRBD1|TRBV4-3|TRBJ1-4
CASSQEGTAINEKLFF
TGCGCCAGCAGCCAAGAGGGGACAGCGATTAATGAAAAACTGTTTTTT
>once|TRBD1|TRBV12-3/TRBV12-4|TRBJ1-5
CASSPGQGGQQPQHF
TGTGCCAGCAGTCCCGGACAGGGAGGACAGCAGCCCCAGCATTTT
>few|-|TRBV12-5|TRBJ2-3
CASGLVRGQRDLTQYF
TGTGCTAGTGGTTTGGTAAGAGGACAGCGAGACCTGACGCAGTATTTT
>-|TRBD1|TRBV4-3|TRBJ1-2
CASTPGQGSYGYTF
TGCGCCAGCACCCCGGGACAGGGATCCTATGGCTACACCTTC
>few|-|TRBV12-3/TRBV12-4|TRBJ2-1
CASSLPQGNNEQFF
TGTGCCAGCAGTCTTCCGCAGGGAAACAATGAGCAGTTCTTC
>-|TRBD1|TRBV7-9|TRBJ1-1
CASSATGADEAFF
TGTGCCAGCAGCGCGACAGGGGCAGACGAAGCTTTCTTT
>few|-|TRBV6-5|TRBJ1-5
CASSYGGNNQPQHF
TGTGCCAGCAGTTACGGGGGGAATAATCAGCCCCAGCATTTT
>few|-|TRBV20-1|TRBJ2-4
CSASSDQNIQYF
TGCAGTGCTAGTTCCGACCAAAACATTCAGTACTTC
>few|-|TRBV7-6|TRBJ2-7
CASSLEGDPSYEQYF
TGTGCCAGCAGCTTAGAGGGAGATCCCTCCTACGAGCAGTACTTC
>-|-|TRBV12-3/TRBV12-4|TRBJ2-7
CASTEDGSSYEQYF
TGTGCCAGCACTGAGGACGGGAGCTCCTACGAGCAGTACTTC
>-|TRBD2|TRBV27|TRBJ2-1
CASSFTSAGPYNEQFF
TGTGCCAGCAGTTTTACTAGCGCGGGGCCCTACAATGAGCAGTTCTTC
>-|-|TRBV7-2|TRBJ1-2
CASSLPIGPITNYGYTF
TGTGCCAGCAGCTTACCAATAGGACCAATTACTAACTATGGCTACACCTTC
>-|TRBD2|TRBV20-1|TRBJ2-1
CSAISRAGSRKQFF
TGCAGTGCTATATCACGAGCGGGGTCAAGAAAGCAGTTCTTC
>many|-|TRBV2|TRBJ2-6
CASSGVSGANVLTF
TGTGCCAGCAGTGGTGTGTCTGGGGCCAACGTCCTGACTTTC
>-|-|TRBV6-4|TRBJ2-7
CASRVKYYEQYF
TGTGCCAGCAGGGTCAAGTACTACGAGCAGTACTTC
>-|-|TRBV5-1|TRBJ2-7
CASAPGVELSYEQYF
TGCGCCAGCGCCCCCGGGGTGGAACTCTCCTACGAGCAGTACTTC
>-|-|TRBV6-2/TRBV6-3|TRBJ2-4
CASSYSGGLAKNIQYF
TGTGCCAGCAGTTACTCGGGCGGCCTAGCCAAAAACATTCAGTACTTC
>-|TRBD2|TRBV5-1|TRBJ2-1
CASSLGAGGPFSEQFF
TGCGCCAGCAGCTTGGGAGCGGGGGGGCCTTTCAGTGAGCAGTTCTTC
>few|-|TRBV5-1|TRBJ1-1
CASSLYPGPTEAFF
TGCGCCAGCAGCTTGTATCCGGGCCCCACTGAAGCTTTCTTT
>many|-|TRBV29-1|TRBJ2-1
CSVPSPDRYNEQFF
TGCAGCGTCCCTAGTCCCGACAGATACAATGAGCAGTTCTTC
>-|TRBD1|TRBV12-3/TRBV12-4|TRBJ2-7
CASSSGTGVEQYF
TGTGCCAGCAGTTCCGGGACAGGGGTCGAGCAGTACTTC
>few|-|TRBV7-8|TRBJ1-4
CASSSRGANTNEKLFF
TGTGCCAGCAGCTCCCGAGGGGCGAACACTAATGAAAAACTGTTTTTT
>few|TRBD1|TRBV5-1|TRBJ2-3
CASRQGQQDTQYF
TGCGCCAGTAGACAGGGACAACAAGATACGCAGTATTTT
>few|-|TRBV24-1|TRBJ1-2
CATSDQVRGAGYTF
TGTGCCACCAGTGACCAGGTCCGGGGAGCTGGCTACACCTTC
>-|TRBD1|TRBV11-2|TRBJ2-2
CASSLEGQGVGTGELFF
TGTGCCAGCAGCTTAGAGGGACAGGGGGTGGGCACCGGGGAGCTGTTTTTT
>few|-|TRBV18|TRBJ1-4
CASSPPATGGEKLFF
TGTGCCAGCTCACCACCGGCGACGGGAGGTGAAAAACTGTTTTTT
>many|-|TRBV7-2|TRBJ1-4
CASSLDPGANEKLFF
TGTGCCAGCAGCTTAGACCCGGGGGCTAATGAAAAACTGTTTTTT
>few|TRBD1|TRBV5-1|TRBJ2-1
CASSFDRGNDEQFF
TGCGCCAGCAGCTTTGACAGGGGGAACGATGAGCAGTTCTTC
>-|TRBD2|TRBV29-1|TRBJ2-1
CSVILIAGGMDEQFF
TGCAGCGTCATACTAATAGCGGGGGGCATGGATGAGCAGTTCTTC
>-|TRBD1|TRBV20-1|TRBJ2-7
CSARSTGTGYEQYF
TGCAGTGCTAGAAGTACCGGGACAGGTTACGAGCAGTACTTC
>few|TRBD1|TRBV6-2/TRBV6-3|TRBJ1-6
CASSRQGQNSPLHF
TGTGCCAGCAGTCGACAGGGGCAAAATTCACCCCTCCACTTT
>once|-|TRBV6-6|TRBJ1-2
CASSYSPTGNINYGCTF
TGTGCCAGCAGTTACTCCCCCACAGGCAACATTAACTATGGCTGCACCTTC
>many|-|TRBV4-2|TRBJ2-3
CASSARTSTDTQYF
TGTGCCAGCAGCGCCAGAACTAGCACAGATACGCAGTATTTT
>once|TRBD2|TRBV6-5|TRBJ2-3
CASSHGTSGGRGNTQYF
TGTGCCAGCAGTCACGGGACTAGCGGGGGGAGGGGGAATACGCAGTATTTT
>-|-|TRBV18|TRBJ1-2
CASSTISPGYTF
TGTGCCAGCTCAACCATAAGCCCGGGCTACACCTTC
>-|-|TRBV6-1|TRBJ2-7
CASSQQDSLAHLYEQYF
TGTGCCAGCAGCCAACAGGACAGCCTAGCCCATCTCTACGAGCAGTACTTC
>-|-|TRBV5-1|TRBJ2-3
CASSDLGPSLDTQYF
TGCGCCAGCAGCGACTTGGGGCCAAGTTTGGATACGCAGTATTTT
>many|TRBD2|TRBV10-3|TRBJ2-5
CAISESLTSGETQYF
TGTGCCATCAGTGAGTCACTCACTAGCGGGGAGACCCAGTACTTC
>few|TRBD1|TRBV9|TRBJ2-7
CASSVCVTGKKGSYEQYF
TGTGCCAGCAGCGTCTGTGTGACAGGGAAGAAGGGGTCCTACGAGCAGTACTTC
>-|-|TRBV5-1|TRBJ2-2
CASSLLAGPTNTGELFF
TGCGCCAGCAGCCTCTTGGCGGGTCCCACGAACACCGGGGAGCTGTTTTTT
>many|TRBD1|TRBV5-1|TRBJ1-2
CASSLEQGIGYTF
TGCGCCAGCAGCTTGGAACAGGGGATCGGCTACACCTTC
>once|-|TRBV20-1|TRBJ2-7
CSATDVYNEQYF
TGCAGTGCAACGGACGTCTACAATGAGCAGTACTTC
>-|TRBD1|TRBV6-2/TRBV6-3|TRBJ1-1
CASRPRQGLNTEAFF
TGTGCCAGCAGACCTCGACAGGGACTGAACACTGAAGCTTTCTTT
>few|TRBD1|TRBV2|TRBJ2-1
CASSDRVGRNEQFF
TGTGCCAGCAGCGACAGGGTAGGACGCAATGAGCAGTTCTTC
>-|TRBD2|TRBV7-2|TRBJ2-1
CASSFWLAGGEQFF
TGTGCCAGCAGCTTTTGGCTAGCGGGGGGCGAGCAGTTCTTC
>-|TRBD1|TRBV12-3/TRBV12-4|TRBJ2-3
CASSYSLVLGQGADTQYF
TGTGCCAGCAGTTACTCGCTAGTCCTGGGACAGGGGGCAGATACGCAGTATTTT
>many|TRBD2|TRBV5-1|TRBJ2-1
CASSLSGGYNEQFF
TGCGCCAGCAGCTTGTCGGGGGGCTACAATGAGCAGTTCTTC
>-|-|TRBV4-2|TRBJ2-5
CASSQEAADQETQYF
TGTGCCAGCAGCCAAGAGGCGGCGGATCAAGAGACCCAGTACTTC